Reported below is one T cell receptor (beta chain). Its antigen is currently unknown. The data derive from a study of a mutant IDH1 vaccine in newly diagnosed glioma. Stated time point: week 23, last vaccination. Every vaccination contained 300 ug of the mutant IDH1 20-mer peptide and was paired with topical imiquimod. The CDR3 consists of 14 residues. Trimming left V 0 bases short and J 0 bases short, with 6 bases between. Germline V CDR1 and CDR2: SGDLS, YYNGEE. The data were produced by immunoSEQ multiplex PCR, yet TCRdb's version contains in-frame clones alone and is incomplete. The top ten clones hold approximately 19% of a sample with 26,000 or so clones, roughly 80% of them seen once.

The sample in question was PBMCs, obtained from a glioma patient whose treatment included an IDH1 peptide vaccine. This clonotype was obtained from a woman aged 25 to 39 with glioma. This chain links TRBV9 with TRBJ1-2; D is undetermined. This CDR3 reads CASSVGVSNYGYTF. In DNA form, the CDR3 reads TGTGCCAGCAGCGTAGGGGTTTCTAACTATGGCTACACCTTC.